This TCR beta chain was obtained from a study of shared clonotypes between healthy human individuals. Overall study context: CD4 naive and memory got three plates each, CD8 naive two, CD8 memory one.

Naive CD8 cells comprised CD45RO-negative, CCR7-positively selected cells, excluding terminally differentiated effector memory CD45RA+ cells. The healthy adult donors were HIV-negative and reported no recent acute infections or vaccinations. The CDR3 has 13 residues. Trimming took 2 bases from V and 0 from J, leaving 5 bases between them. In germline, CDR1 is MNHNS, CDR2 SASEGT. An approximately 220 ng quantity of DNA, 25,000 to 35,000 T cell genomes, went into the sorted-subset replicate PCRs. Under the authors' procedure: ImmunoSEQ only sent back junction sequences with no quality scores, so filtering was done differently. TCRdb's table, derived via immunoSEQ multiplex PCR, lists solely in-frame clones and lacks some. V and J calls and clone size are copied from that table; D and trimming were computed from the DNA. The sample carries roughly 2,000,000 clones, around 95% recorded once.

The J gene is TRBJ2-7, the V gene TRBV6-1; D remains ambiguous. The clonotype originates from a man aged 18 to 29 in good health. Some clones in this sample may be carry-over from other donors' samples. The source material was naive CD8+ T cells from PBMCs. In DNA form, the CDR3 reads TGTGCCAGCAGTGAACAGATCTCCTACGAGCAGTACTTC. Translated, it gives CASSEQISYEQYF.